This is a list of T cell receptor beta chains from one sample in a study of cytomegalovirus exposure and HLA in healthy donors. TCRdb's copy holds only in-frame clones and misses some; the assay was immunoSEQ multiplex PCR. Here the sample table reports 53,000 or so clones. The sequencing sample was made of PBMCs. The receptors were gathered from a male donor in good health and CMV-seropositive. CDR3s include the opening cysteine and the closing phenylalanine or tryptophan. Each record gives: CDR3 length, D gene, V gene, J gene, CDR3 DNA, CDR3 protein. A D gene is named only where the DNA matches it firmly.

>12|-|TRBV25-1|TRBJ1-1
TGTGCCAGCAGTGAGCAGGACACTGAAGCTTTCTTT
CASSEQDTEAFF
>16|TRBD2|TRBV7-2|TRBJ2-5
TGTGCCAGCAGCTTAGTAGCGGGGACTTGGGTGGAGACCCAGTACTTC
CASSLVAGTWVETQYF
>14|TRBD1|TRBV25-1|TRBJ1-5
TGTGCCAGCAGTGAGACAGGGGGGCATCAGCCCCAGCATTTT
CASSETGGHQPQHF
>16|TRBD1|TRBV7-9|TRBJ2-7
TGTGCCAGCAGCGTACGGGACAGCCGGCACTCCTACGAGCAGTACTTC
CASSVRDSRHSYEQYF
>13|-|TRBV9|TRBJ1-1
TGTGCCAGCAGCGCCCGGGGGGGCAGTGAAGCTTTCTTT
CASSARGGSEAFF
>14|TRBD2|TRBV5-1|TRBJ2-5
TGCGCCAGCAGCTTGGCGGCTAGCGGAGAGACCCAGTACTTC
CASSLAASGETQYF
>13|TRBD1|TRBV30|TRBJ1-2
TGTGCCTGGGGACAGGGCGCTAACTATGGCTACACCTTC
CAWGQGANYGYTF
>15|-|TRBV2|TRBJ1-5
TGTGCCACAATAAAGGACACTGAAAGCAATCAGCCCCAGCATTTT
CATIKDTESNQPQHF
>18|TRBD1|TRBV7-9|TRBJ2-5
TGTGCCAGCAGCTTAGCGCCGACAGGGGATACCTTCCAAGAGACCCAGTACTTC
CASSLAPTGDTFQETQYF
>16|TRBD1|TRBV7-2|TRBJ1-2
TGTGCCAGCAGCTTAGCCTCCGGGGACAGGGTAAATGGCTACACCTTC
CASSLASGDRVNGYTF
>12|-|TRBV30|TRBJ2-7
TGTGCCTGGATCGGACAGACCTACGAGCAGTACTTC
CAWIGQTYEQYF
>13|TRBD1|TRBV5-1|TRBJ1-2
TGCGCCAGCAGCATCGGGACAGGGTATGGCTACACCTTC
CASSIGTGYGYTF
>14|-|TRBV18|TRBJ1-1
TGTGCCAGCTCACCACAGCAGGCGGGGACTGAAGCTTTCTTT
CASSPQQAGTEAFF
>14|-|TRBV9|TRBJ2-1
TGTGCCAGCAGCCGTATGTCCAGGGTGTGGGAGCAGTTCTTC
CASSRMSRVWEQFF
>12|TRBD1|TRBV13|TRBJ2-1
TGTGCCCACCGGACAGGAAAGGGTGAGCAGTTCTTC
CAHRTGKGEQFF
>14|-|TRBV13|TRBJ2-6
TGTGCCAGCAGGTGGGGGGACGGGGCCAACGTCCTGACTTTC
CASRWGDGANVLTF